These T cell receptor beta chains were read from a single sample in a study of blood T cells in healthy people across ages. TCRdb passed the 5' RACE reads through MiXCR, listing each CDR3 protein once. The sample lists 600,000 or so distinct CDR3 sequences, roughly 21% seen once, with 3.5% to 4% in the top ten. Input material: blood. The receptors stem from a man between 70 and 80 years old in good health. CDR3s include the opening cysteine and the closing phenylalanine or tryptophan. D genes are given only for firm matches. Clone size is given for some rows only: seen once, a few or many times, or a class if the clone is expanded.

j_gene	d_gene	abundance	v_gene	CDR3nt	CDR3aa
TRBJ2-1	TRBD1	-	TRBV12-3/TRBV12-4	TGTGCCGCAGGGGACAGATACAAGGAGCAGTTCTTC	CAAGDRYKEQFF
TRBJ2-3	-	few	TRBV20-1	TGCAGTGCTAGGTCCCGCTTCGGTAGCACAGATACGCAGTATTTT	CSARSRFGSTDTQYF
TRBJ2-7	-	-	TRBV15	TGTGCCACCAGCAGAGTAGATCACGAGCAGTACTTC	CATSRVDHEQYF
TRBJ2-7	TRBD2	few	TRBV11-2	TGTGCCGGCAGCTTATCAGTATTTAGCGGGAGTGTTTACGAGCAGTACTTC	CAGSLSVFSGSVYEQYF
TRBJ2-5	TRBD1	-	TRBV6-2/TRBV6-3	TGTGCCAGCAGTTACCCAGGGACAGGGGCCTTCCAAGAGACCCAGTACTTC	CASSYPGTGAFQETQYF
TRBJ1-4	TRBD1	few	TRBV4-1	TGCGCCAGCAGCAACCCGACAGGGTTGGAAAAACTGTTTTTT	CASSNPTGLEKLFF
TRBJ2-7	-	few	TRBV29-1	TGCAGCGTTGAAGATCTTGGGACCCCCGGGAACGAGCAGTACTTC	CSVEDLGTPGNEQYF
TRBJ2-1	TRBD2	few	TRBV5-1	TGCGCCAGCAGCTTACTGGGACTAGCGGGACAGTCGGTCTACAATGAGCAGTTCTTC	CASSLLGLAGQSVYNEQFF
TRBJ2-7	TRBD1	-	TRBV7-2	TGTGCCAGCAGCTCGGGACAGCTCGGCTCCTACGAGCAGTACTTC	CASSSGQLGSYEQYF
TRBJ2-7	-	few	TRBV4-3	TGCGCCAGCAGCCAAGACCCAGGGTTCCACGAGCAGTACTTC	CASSQDPGFHEQYF
TRBJ2-5	TRBD1	-	TRBV13	TGTGCCAGCAGCTCCCGGGACAGGGGGCATCGAGAGACCCAGTACTTC	CASSSRDRGHRETQYF
TRBJ1-5	TRBD1	few	TRBV7-8	TGTGCCAGCAGCCCCGGGACAGTCGGCGGGCCCCAGCATTTT	CASSPGTVGGPQHF
TRBJ2-7	-	-	TRBV3-1	TGTGCCAGCAGCCCATTCGGGACTGACTCCTACGAGCAGTACTTC	CASSPFGTDSYEQYF
TRBJ2-5	-	many	TRBV12-3/TRBV12-4	TGTGCCAGCAGCTCAGGGGAGACCCAGTACTTC	CASSSGETQYF
TRBJ2-4	TRBD1	few	TRBV12-3/TRBV12-4	TGTGCCAGCAGCAGGGACAGGGAAACGACCAAAAACATTCAGTACTTC	CASSRDRETTKNIQYF
TRBJ2-7	TRBD1	-	TRBV6-6	TGTGCCAGCAGTTACAGTGTAAACAGGGGTTACGAGCAGTACTTC	CASSYSVNRGYEQYF
TRBJ2-6	-	-	TRBV19	TGTGCCAGTAGTAAACAGGACTCTGGGGCCAACGTCCTGACTTTC	CASSKQDSGANVLTF
TRBJ2-2	-	-	TRBV9	TGTGCCAGCAGCGTATGGCCCTCAACCGGGGAGCTGTTTTTT	CASSVWPSTGELFF
TRBJ1-2	TRBD1	few	TRBV12-3/TRBV12-4	TGTGCCAGCAGTGACAGGGGGCGAGGCTACACCTTC	CASSDRGRGYTF
TRBJ2-7	-	few	TRBV20-1	TGCAGTGCAAATAACCTAGCGAGCTCCTACGAGCAGTACTTC	CSANNLASSYEQYF
TRBJ2-5	TRBD1	-	TRBV28	TGTGCCAGCAGTGGACAGGGGGAAGGGCAAGAGACCCAGTACTTC	CASSGQGEGQETQYF
TRBJ2-1	-	-	TRBV5-1	TGCGCCAGCAGCTTGATCTGGGACTCCTACAATGAGCAGTTCTTC	CASSLIWDSYNEQFF
TRBJ2-5	TRBD2	few	TRBV2	TGTGCCAGCAGTATACTAGCGGGACTACAAGAGACCCAGTACTTC	CASSILAGLQETQYF
TRBJ1-5	-	few	TRBV4-1	TGCGCCAGCAGCCAAGATCAGGGCACGAATCAGCCCCAGCATTTT	CASSQDQGTNQPQHF
TRBJ1-1	TRBD1	few	TRBV7-9	TGTGCCAGCAGCCTACGAGGGGGCTCTGAAGCTTTCTTT	CASSLRGGSEAFF
TRBJ2-5	-	few	TRBV7-2	TGTGCCAGCAGCTTAGTTGTCGTACAAGAGACCCAGTACTTC	CASSLVVVQETQYF
TRBJ2-2	-	-	TRBV4-1	TGCGCCAGCAGCCAAGCTGGCGGGACCCGCACCGGGGAGCTGTTTTTT	CASSQAGGTRTGELFF
TRBJ2-5	-	few	TRBV4-2	TGTGCCAGCAGCCAAGACGACCGCAGCCCAGAGACCCAGTACTTC	CASSQDDRSPETQYF
TRBJ2-3	-	once	TRBV5-5	TGTGCCAGCAGCTTTGCCGACCCCCAGTATTTT	CASSFADPQYF
TRBJ2-4	-	many	TRBV28	TGTGCCAGCAGTTTAGCAGTAGCCAAAAACATTCAGTACTTC	CASSLAVAKNIQYF
TRBJ2-5	TRBD1	-	TRBV5-1	TGCGCCAGCAGCTTGGGAGGGTCGGGACAGATTTACCAAGAGACCCAGTACTTC	CASSLGGSGQIYQETQYF
TRBJ2-5	-	few	TRBV12-5	TGTGCTAGTGGTTCAGTGGGGCCCCAGTACTTC	CASGSVGPQYF
TRBJ2-1	-	many	TRBV10-3	TGTGCCATCAGTGATGGGGGGCTTGAGCAGTTCTTC	CAISDGGLEQFF
TRBJ2-1	-	-	TRBV10-2	TGCGCCAGCACTCGTCCGCCGGGACAATATGAGCAGTTCTTC	CASTRPPGQYEQFF
TRBJ2-7	-	-	TRBV20-1	TGCAGTGCTAAGATAGGGAACTCCTACGAGCAGTACTTC	CSAKIGNSYEQYF
TRBJ2-1	-	many	TRBV14	TGTGCCAGCAGCCAAAGCAGGCGTGAGCAGTTCTTC	CASSQSRREQFF
TRBJ1-2	-	few	TRBV4-3	TGCGCCAGCAGCCAGGCCACCCACACTAACTATGGCTACACCTTC	CASSQATHTNYGYTF
TRBJ2-3	TRBD2	-	TRBV20-1	TGCAGTGCTAGAGCGGATAGTAGCGGGTACACAGATACGCAGTATTTT	CSARADSSGYTDTQYF
TRBJ2-1	-	few	TRBV6-6	TGTGCCAGCAGTTACTCCGTCAGGGTCCACAATGAGCAGTTCTTC	CASSYSVRVHNEQFF
TRBJ1-6	-	-	TRBV19	TGTGCCAGTAGTCCTCAGTCGGTTAACTCATCACCCCTCCACTTT	CASSPQSVNSSPLHF
TRBJ2-2	-	few	TRBV5-1	TGCGCCAGCAGTTGGAACCTCCAGCGGACCACCGGGGAGCTGTTTTTT	CASSWNLQRTTGELFF
TRBJ2-7	-	-	TRBV7-9	TGTGCCAGCAGCTTAGCGAGGGGGGCTTGGTCCTACGAGCAGTACTTC	CASSLARGAWSYEQYF
TRBJ2-3	-	few	TRBV10-3	TGTGCCATCAGTGAGGAGAGGACTAGCACAGATACGCAGTATTTT	CAISEERTSTDTQYF
TRBJ2-7	TRBD1	-	TRBV4-3	TGCGCCAGCAGCCAGTCTGACAGGGCCTACGAGCAGTACTTC	CASSQSDRAYEQYF
TRBJ1-5	-	many	TRBV18	TGTGCCAGCTCACCCGGCACACCTAATCAGCCCCAGCATTTT	CASSPGTPNQPQHF